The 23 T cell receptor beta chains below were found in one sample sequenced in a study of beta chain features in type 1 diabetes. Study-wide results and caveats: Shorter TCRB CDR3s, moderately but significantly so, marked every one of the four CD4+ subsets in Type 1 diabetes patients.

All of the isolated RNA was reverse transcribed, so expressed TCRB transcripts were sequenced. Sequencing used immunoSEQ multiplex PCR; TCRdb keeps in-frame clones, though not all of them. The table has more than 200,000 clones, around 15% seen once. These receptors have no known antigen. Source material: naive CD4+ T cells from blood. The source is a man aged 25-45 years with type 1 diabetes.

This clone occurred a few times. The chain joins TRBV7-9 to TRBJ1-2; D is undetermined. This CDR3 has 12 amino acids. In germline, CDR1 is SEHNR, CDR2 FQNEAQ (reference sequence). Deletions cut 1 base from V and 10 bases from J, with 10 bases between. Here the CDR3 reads CASSLVQVYYTF. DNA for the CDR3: TGTGCCAGCAGCTTAGTCCAGGTCTACTACACCTTC.

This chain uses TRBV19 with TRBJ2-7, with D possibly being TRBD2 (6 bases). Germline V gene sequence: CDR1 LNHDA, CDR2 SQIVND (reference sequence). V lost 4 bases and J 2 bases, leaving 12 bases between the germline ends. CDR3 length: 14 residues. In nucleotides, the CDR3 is TGTGCCAGTAGTACTGCCGGAGGGCCCTACGAGCAGTACTTC. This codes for CASSTAGGPYEQYF.

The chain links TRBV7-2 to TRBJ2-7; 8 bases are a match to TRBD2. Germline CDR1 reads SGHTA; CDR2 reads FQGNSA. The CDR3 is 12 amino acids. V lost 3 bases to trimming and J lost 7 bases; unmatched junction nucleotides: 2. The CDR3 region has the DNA TGTGCCAGCAGCTTTATAGCGGGAGAGCAGTACTTC. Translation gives CASSFIAGEQYF. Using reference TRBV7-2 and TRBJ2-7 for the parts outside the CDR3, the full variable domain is GAGVSQSPSNKVTEKGKDVELRCDPISGHTALYWYRQSLGQGLEFLIYFQGNSAPDKSGLPSDRFSAERTGGSVSTLTIQRTQQEDSAVYLCASSFIAGEQYFGPGTRLTVT.

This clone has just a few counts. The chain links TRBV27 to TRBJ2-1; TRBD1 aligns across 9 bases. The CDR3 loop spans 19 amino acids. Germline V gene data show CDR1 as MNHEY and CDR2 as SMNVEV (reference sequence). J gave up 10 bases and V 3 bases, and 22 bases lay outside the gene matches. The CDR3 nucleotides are TGTGCCAGCAGTTTCCGAAACTACGATTACGGGACAGGGTTGGACGAGCAGTTCTTC. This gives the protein CASSFRNYDYGTGLDEQFF.

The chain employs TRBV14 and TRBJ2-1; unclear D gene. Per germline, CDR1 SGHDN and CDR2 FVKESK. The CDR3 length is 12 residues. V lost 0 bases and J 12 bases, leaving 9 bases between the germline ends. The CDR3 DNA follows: TGTGCCAGCAGCCAAGAACTCCACCGGCAGTTCTTC. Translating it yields CASSQELHRQFF.

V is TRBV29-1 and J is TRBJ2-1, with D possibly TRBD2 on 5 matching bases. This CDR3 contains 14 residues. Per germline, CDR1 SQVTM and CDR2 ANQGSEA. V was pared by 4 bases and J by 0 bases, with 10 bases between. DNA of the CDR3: TGCAGCGTTGGGACTCTACTCTCCTACAATGAGCAGTTCTTC. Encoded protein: CSVGTLLSYNEQFF.

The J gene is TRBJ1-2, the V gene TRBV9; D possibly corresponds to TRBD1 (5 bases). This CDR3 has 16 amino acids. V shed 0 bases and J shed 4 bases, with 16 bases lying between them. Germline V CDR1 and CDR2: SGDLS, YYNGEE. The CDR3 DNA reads TGTGCCAGCAGCGTAGCTACGGGGCAGGGAATCTATGGCTACACCTTC. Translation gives CASSVATGQGIYGYTF.

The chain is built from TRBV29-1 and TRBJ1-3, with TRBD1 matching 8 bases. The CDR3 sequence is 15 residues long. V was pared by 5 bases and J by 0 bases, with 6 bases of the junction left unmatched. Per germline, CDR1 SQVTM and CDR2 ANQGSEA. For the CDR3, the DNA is TGCAGCGTTCAGGGGGCGAGGGGCTCTGGAAACACCATATATTTT. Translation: CSVQGARGSGNTIYF. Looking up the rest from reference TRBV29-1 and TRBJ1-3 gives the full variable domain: SAVISQKPSRDICQRGTSLTIQCQVDSQVTMMFWYRQQPGQSLTLIATANQGSEATYESGFVIDKFPISRPNLTFSTLTVSNMSPEDSSIYLCSVQGARGSGNTIYFGEGSWLTVV.

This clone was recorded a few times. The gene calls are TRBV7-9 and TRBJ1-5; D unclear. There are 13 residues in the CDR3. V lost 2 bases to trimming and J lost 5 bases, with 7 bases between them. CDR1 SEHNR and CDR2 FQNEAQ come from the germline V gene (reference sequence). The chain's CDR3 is CASSLPGDQPQHF. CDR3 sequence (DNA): TGTGCCAGCAGCTTACCCGGGGATCAGCCCCAGCATTTT.

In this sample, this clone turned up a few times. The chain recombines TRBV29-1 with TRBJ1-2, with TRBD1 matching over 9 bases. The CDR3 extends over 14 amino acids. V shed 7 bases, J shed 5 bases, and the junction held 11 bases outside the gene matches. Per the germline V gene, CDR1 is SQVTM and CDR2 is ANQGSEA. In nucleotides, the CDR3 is TGCAGCGCCGGGGACAGGGAGAGGGGGTATGGCTACACCTTC. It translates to CSAGDRERGYGYTF.

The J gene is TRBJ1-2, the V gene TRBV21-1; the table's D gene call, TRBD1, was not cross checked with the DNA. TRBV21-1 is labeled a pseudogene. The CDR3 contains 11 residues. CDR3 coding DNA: TGTGCCAAACAGCACGATGTTGGCTACACCTTC. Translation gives CAKQHDVGYTF.

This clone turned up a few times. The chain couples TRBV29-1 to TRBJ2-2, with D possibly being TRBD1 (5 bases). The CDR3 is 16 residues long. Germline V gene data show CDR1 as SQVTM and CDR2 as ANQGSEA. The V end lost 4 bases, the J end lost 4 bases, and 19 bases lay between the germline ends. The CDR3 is CSVGPPGWVGTGELFF. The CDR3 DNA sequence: TGCAGCGTTGGGCCACCAGGGTGGGTAGGCACCGGGGAGCTGTTTTTT.

The CDR3 sequence: CASSHGLTGELFF. Here the CDR3 DNA reads TGTGCCAGCAGCCACGGGCTCACCGGGGAGCTGTTTTTT. The chain has TRBV14 and TRBJ2-2; D unclear. Germline V CDR1 and CDR2: SGHDN, FVKESK. Trimming stripped 3 bases from V and 4 bases from J, with 6 bases between. The CDR3 spans 13 residues. Full variable domain (rest looked up from reference TRBV14 and TRBJ2-2): EAGVTQFPSHSVIEKGQTVTLRCDPISGHDNLYWYRRVMGKEIKFLLHFVKESKQDESGMPNNRFLAERTGGTYSTLKVQPAELEDSGVYFCASSHGLTGELFFGEGSRLTVL.

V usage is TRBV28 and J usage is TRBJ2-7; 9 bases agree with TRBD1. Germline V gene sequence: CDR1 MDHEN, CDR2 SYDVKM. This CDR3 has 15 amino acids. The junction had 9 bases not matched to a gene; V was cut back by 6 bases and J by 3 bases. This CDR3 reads CASSLAGTGNYEQYF. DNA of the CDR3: TGTGCCAGCAGCTTAGCCGGGACAGGGAACTACGAGCAGTACTTC.

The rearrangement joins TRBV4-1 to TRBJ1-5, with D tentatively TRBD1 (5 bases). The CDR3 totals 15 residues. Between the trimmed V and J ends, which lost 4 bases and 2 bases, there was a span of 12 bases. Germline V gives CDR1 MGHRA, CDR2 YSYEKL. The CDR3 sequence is CASSRFSGGNQPQHF. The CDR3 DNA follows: TGCGCCAGCAGCCGCTTCTCGGGGGGCAATCAGCCCCAGCATTTT.

The CDR3 region is CAWRPDSPPNVLTF. The CDR3 bases are TGTGCCTGGAGACCGGACAGTCCACCCAACGTCCTGACTTTC. This chain links TRBV30 with TRBJ2-6; TRBD1 might be the D (6 bases). The CDR3 sequence is 14 residues long. Germline CDR1 reads GTSNPN; CDR2 reads SVGIG (reference sequence). V lost 3 bases to trimming and J lost 8 bases, with 14 bases between them.

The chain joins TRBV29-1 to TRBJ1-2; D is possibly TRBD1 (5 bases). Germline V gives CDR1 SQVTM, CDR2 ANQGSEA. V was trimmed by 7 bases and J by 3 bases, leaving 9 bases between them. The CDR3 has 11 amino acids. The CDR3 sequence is CSGRDDYGYTF. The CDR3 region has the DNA TGCAGCGGCAGGGACGACTATGGCTACACCTTC.

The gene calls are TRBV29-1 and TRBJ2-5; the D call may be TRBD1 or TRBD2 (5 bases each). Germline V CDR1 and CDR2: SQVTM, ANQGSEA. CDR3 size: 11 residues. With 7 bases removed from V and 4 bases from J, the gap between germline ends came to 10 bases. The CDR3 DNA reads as TGCAGCGGGGTGAGGGGAGAGACCCAGTACTTC. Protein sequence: CSGVRGETQYF.

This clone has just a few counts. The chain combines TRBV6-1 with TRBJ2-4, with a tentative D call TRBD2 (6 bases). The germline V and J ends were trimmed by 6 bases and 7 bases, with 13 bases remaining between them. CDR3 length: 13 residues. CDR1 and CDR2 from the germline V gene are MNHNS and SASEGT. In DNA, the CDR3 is TGTGCCAGCAGCCCAGGGACTGTTAACATTCAGTACTTC. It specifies CASSPGTVNIQYF.

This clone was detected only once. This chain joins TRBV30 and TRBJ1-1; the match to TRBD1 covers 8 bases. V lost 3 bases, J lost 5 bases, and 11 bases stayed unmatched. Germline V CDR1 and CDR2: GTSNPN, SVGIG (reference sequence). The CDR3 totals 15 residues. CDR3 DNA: TGTGCCTGGAGGACCCCTGGGACAGGACCTACTGAAGCTTTCTTT. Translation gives CAWRTPGTGPTEAFF. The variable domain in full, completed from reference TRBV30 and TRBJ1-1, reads SQTIHQWPATLVQPVGSPLSLECTVEGTSNPNLYWYRQAAGRGLQLLFYSVGIGQISSEVPQNLSASRPQDRQFILSSKKLLLSDSGFYLCAWRTPGTGPTEAFFGQGTRLTVV.

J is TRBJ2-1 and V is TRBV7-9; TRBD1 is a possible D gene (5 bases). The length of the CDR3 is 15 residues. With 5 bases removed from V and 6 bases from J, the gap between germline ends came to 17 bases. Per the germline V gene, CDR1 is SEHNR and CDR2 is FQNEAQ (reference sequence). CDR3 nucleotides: TGTGCCAGCAGCCCTAGGCCCCAGGGCAGCAATGAGCAGTTCTTC. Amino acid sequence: CASSPRPQGSNEQFF.

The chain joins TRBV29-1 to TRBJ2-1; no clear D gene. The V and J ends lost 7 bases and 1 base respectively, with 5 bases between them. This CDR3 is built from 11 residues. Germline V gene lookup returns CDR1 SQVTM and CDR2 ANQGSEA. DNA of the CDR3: TGCAGCGGGCGGTCCTACAATGAGCAGTTCTTC. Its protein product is CSGRSYNEQFF.

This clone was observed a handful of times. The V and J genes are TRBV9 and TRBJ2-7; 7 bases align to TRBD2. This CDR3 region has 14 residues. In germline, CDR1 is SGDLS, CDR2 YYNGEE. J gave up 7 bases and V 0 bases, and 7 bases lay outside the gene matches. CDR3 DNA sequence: TGTGCCAGCAGCGTAGAGTTCGGGAGGCGGGAGCAGTACTTC. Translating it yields CASSVEFGRREQYF.